The 13 T cell receptor beta chains reported below all come from one sample, sequenced in a study of blood T cell repertoires in COVID-19. Libraries were prepared by immunoSEQ multiplex PCR; TCRdb keeps only in-frame clonotypes and omits some of them. The data show roughly 90,000 clones, 86% seen once. The sample comprised peripheral blood. Every receptor here comes from a human donor in a cohort sampled during active COVID-19.

The table lists this clone with a few counts. The chain employs TRBV27 and TRBJ2-5, with D maybe TRBD2 (9 bases). From germline, CDR1 is MNHEY and CDR2 SMNVEV (reference sequence). CDR3 length equals 17 residues. V was pared by 8 bases and J by 5 bases, with 27 bases between. The DNA of the CDR3 is TGTGCCAGCGCCAGGACAGGGCTGGCGGGAGGGCCCGAGACCCAGTACTTC. Its translation: CASARTGLAGGPETQYF.

In DNA, the CDR3 is TGTGCCAGCAGTTTAAGGGCGGGAGGGTCCTACGAGCAGTACTTC. It encodes CASSLRAGGSYEQYF. The chain recombines TRBV27 with TRBJ2-7; 9 nucleotides agree with TRBD2. Germline V gene lookup returns CDR1 MNHEY and CDR2 SMNVEV (reference sequence). Trimming cost V 2 bases and J 1 base; bases outside gene matches: 3. The length of the CDR3 is 15 residues.

Only a few counts were recorded for this clone. The chain uses TRBV6-6 and TRBJ1-5; D is unresolved. This CDR3 comprises 12 residues. The germline V and J ends were trimmed by 7 bases and 3 bases, with 7 bases remaining between them. Per germline, CDR1 MNHNY and CDR2 SVGAGI (reference sequence). The CDR3 spells CASTTVNQPQHF. DNA for the CDR3: TGTGCCAGCACCACGGTCAATCAGCCCCAGCATTTT.

The V and J genes are TRBV24-1 and TRBJ2-1; 10 bases agree with TRBD2. V gave up 2 bases and J gave up 4 bases; unmatched junction bases: 4. The CDR3 length is 16 residues. Germline CDR1 is KGHDR and CDR2 is SFDVKD. CDR3 nucleotides: TGTGCCACCAGTGATTATAGGACTAGCGGATACAATGAGCAGTTCTTC. It translates to CATSDYRTSGYNEQFF.

J is TRBJ2-7 and V is TRBV2; a weak D match, TRBD2 (6 bases). Germline CDR1 and CDR2: SNHLY and FYNNEI. This CDR3 region has 14 residues. V lost 3 bases and J lost 2, with 11 bases in between. This chain's CDR3 is CASSEVSGAYEQYF. The DNA of the CDR3 is TGTGCCAGCAGTGAGGTTTCGGGAGCCTACGAGCAGTACTTC.

There are a few counts of this clone. The rearrangement joins TRBV5-1 to TRBJ1-5; the D is unclear. The V gene's germline CDR1 is SGHRS and CDR2 YFSETQ. The germline V and J ends were trimmed by 0 bases and 7 bases, with 11 bases remaining between them. This CDR3 spans 14 amino acids. The CDR3 DNA reads as TGCGCCAGCAGCTTGGTAGGAGCGGGGCAGCCCCAGCATTTT. Translated, it gives CASSLVGAGQPQHF. Full variable domain (rest looked up from reference TRBV5-1 and TRBJ1-5): KAGVTQTPRYLIKTRGQQVTLSCSPISGHRSVSWYQQTPGQGLQFLFEYFSETQRNKGNFPGRFSGRQFSNSRSEMNVSTLELGDSALYLCASSLVGAGQPQHFGDGTRLSIL.

The rearrangement links TRBV11-3 to TRBJ1-1, with a possible D match to TRBD1 (5 bases). Germline CDR1 is SGHNT and CDR2 is YENEEA. The V gene lost 5 bases and the J gene lost 6 bases, with 13 bases spanning the gap. This CDR3 region has 13 residues. The CDR3 bases are TGTGCCAGCAGCCTAAGGTGGGGGGCTGAAGCTTTCTTT. It yields the protein CASSLRWGAEAFF.

This chain links TRBV7-9 with TRBJ1-5, with 7 bases that match TRBD1. The CDR3 extends over 16 amino acids. Unmatched junction bases numbered 10, after V lost 3 bases and J lost 5 bases. The germline V gene has CDR1 SEHNR and CDR2 FQNEAQ (reference sequence). CDR3 loop: CASSFGQVGNYQPQHF. In DNA form, the CDR3 reads TGTGCCAGCAGCTTCGGACAGGTCGGGAACTATCAGCCCCAGCATTTT.

This clone came up once. The CDR3 loop reads CASSPRGSFSNEQFF. The CDR3 DNA is TGTGCCAGCAGCCCCAGGGGGAGTTTTAGCAATGAGCAGTTCTTC. This sequence joins TRBV5-8 and TRBJ2-1; 7 nucleotides agree with TRBD1. Germline CDR1 SGHTS, CDR2 YDEGEE. The CDR3 sequence is 15 residues long. The ends lost 4 bases at V and 6 bases at J; junction bases unmatched: 10.

The chain couples TRBV12-5 to TRBJ2-7; perhaps TRBD1 as D (5 bases). V lost 7 bases and J 7 bases, leaving 20 bases between the germline ends. Germline CDR1 and CDR2: LGHNT and FRNRAP. This CDR3 contains 14 residues. The CDR3 DNA reads TGTGCTAGTGTTTCCTCCCCCGGACACGGGGAGCAGTACTTC. Amino acid sequence: CASVSSPGHGEQYF.

This clone was counted once. This chain joins TRBV6-2 or TRBV6-3 and TRBJ2-2; 11 nucleotides match TRBD2. The CDR3 length is 16 residues. With V trimmed by 4 bases and J by 4 bases, 5 bases remained unmatched. CDR1 is MNHEY and CDR2 is SVGEGT in the germline V gene. The CDR3 DNA is TGTGCCAGCAGTTTTCCTAGCGGGGGGACCACCGGGGAGCTGTTTTTT. Translating gives CASSFPSGGTTGELFF.

The gene calls are TRBV9 and TRBJ2-5; 8 nucleotides line up with TRBD2. Germline trimming cut 4 bases from V and 4 bases from J; bases unmatched to any gene: 0. From germline, CDR1 is SGDLS and CDR2 YYNGEE. The CDR3 length is 12 residues. CDR3 sequence: CASSRGGETQYF. DNA for the CDR3: TGTGCCAGCAGCCGGGGGGGAGAGACCCAGTACTTC.

The genes are TRBV7-2 and TRBJ1-4, with 8 bases lining up with TRBD1. In germline, CDR1 is SGHTA, CDR2 FQGNSA. With 5 bases clipped from V and 1 base from J, the junction kept 9 bases outside the gene matches. The CDR3 extends over 17 amino acids. The CDR3, as DNA: TGTGCCAGCAGCGCGGACAGGGCTCGCTTAACTAATGAAAAACTGTTTTTT. As protein: CASSADRARLTNEKLFF.